This T cell receptor (beta chain) was sequenced in a study of control samples from healthy donors and cancer patients (dated by TCRdb to 2018 to 2020). Its CDR3 holds 12 amino acids, cysteine through phenylalanine. Only the CDR3 portion is preserved as DNA: 36 bases, with reading frame beginning at the first base. The germline V gene (reference sequence) yields LNHDA for CDR1 and SQIVND for CDR2. The junction carries 11 bases between V and J, which are trimmed by 8 bases and 7 bases respectively. Library construction relied on the immunoSEQ multiplex PCR assay. The table was pulled from immuneACCESS by TCRdb, which kept in-frame rearrangements only. Such tables lose some clones; where checked, under half of the loss comes from unresolved V genes, and the rest has no known cause. The sample table records 75,000 to 90,000 clones; around 90% of these occur just once. In total, the top ten clones hold over 9% of the sample.

Concerning this clone itself: There is no known antigen for this receptor. No quality values exist for individual bases; no much larger clone is one base distant.

The sequence was obtained from a woman between 45 and 60 years old with colorectal cancer. This chain joins TRBV19 to TRBJ1-4, with TRBD1 perhaps the D gene, on 5 matching bases. The sample comprised PBMCs. Here is the DNA: TGTGCCAGTGGCAGGGAGGTTGAAAAACTGTTTTTT. Protein translation: CASGREVEKLFF. Here the CDR3 is joined to the reference TRBV19 and TRBJ1-4 genes, and the full variable domain is: DGGITQSPKYLFRKEGQNVTLSCEQNLNHDAMYWYRQDPGQGLRLIYYSQIVNDFQKGDIAEGYSVSREKKESFPLTVTSAQKNPTAFYLCASGREVEKLFFGSGTQLSVL.